This T cell receptor (beta chain) was observed in a study of shared clonotypes between healthy human individuals. Study-wide results and limits: Shared across a few donors were about 4.8% of the naive CD4 clonotypes. Memory subsets generally showed lower estimated richness than naive subsets. Only a few donors were included, so the genetic and exposure-history diversity represented was limited.

About this clone itself: Its antigen is as yet unknown.

Every donor, a Caucasian adult, lived in Nashville, Tennessee. Assay: immunoSEQ multiplex PCR; the TCRdb copy retains only in-frame clones and omits some. The table includes some 1.4 million clones, approximately 96% detected once. Sequenced sample: naive CD4+ T cells sorted from blood. Stated subset: CD45RA+ positively selected. The TCR originated in a man aged 30 to 45 in good health.

In nucleotides, the CDR3 is TGCGCCAGCAGTGAGTCGCCTAGCTGGGCCGATACGCAGTATTTT. This sequence encodes CASSESPSWADTQYF. This chain uses TRBV10-1 with TRBJ2-3; a possible D gene is TRBD2 (5 bases). CDR3 length equals 15 residues. Trimming took 0 bases from V and 6 from J, leaving 13 bases between them. Germline assignment: CDR1 WNHNN and CDR2 SYGVQD (reference sequence).